This T cell receptor beta chain stems from a study of human T cells and chemical hapten exposure. Ten or more counts support this clonotype. The CDR3 is made up of 13 amino acids. V was pared by 10 bases and J by 1 base, with 13 bases between. Germline V lookup: CDR1 ENHRY, CDR2 SYGVKD. Time point given: patch test 3, about 24 weeks after DPC sensitization. Treatment given: therapeutic diphenylcyclopropenone sensitization with weekly scalp DPC. TCRdb ran MiXCR on the RACE reads and lists one entry per CDR3 protein. The top ten clones hold 2% to 2.5% of a sample with 45,000 to 60,000 distinct CDR3 sequences, 9.5% to 15% of them seen once.

The sequence was obtained from a man aged 25-45 years with alopecia areata. Some clones in this sample may be carry-over from other donors' samples. Source: whole blood, taken in connection with sensitization to the hapten diphenylcyclopropenone (DPC). V gene TRBV10-3 combines with J gene TRBJ1-1, with unresolved D. The CDR3 DNA is TGTGCCACCAACTACAAGGCGAACACTGAAGCTTTCTTT. This translates into CATNYKANTEAFF.